One and the same sample provided the 28 T cell receptor beta chains below, sequenced in a study of T cells after yellow fever vaccination. In TCRdb, the 5' RACE reads were re-called with MiXCR into one record per CDR3 protein. The profile covers 250,000 to 400,000 distinct CDR3 sequences, with 4% to 5.5% appearing a single time and roughly 19% taken by the ten largest. Sample: PBMCs, taken 15 days after the yellow fever booster vaccination. The receptors originated from a young man who received the YFV17D yellow fever vaccine.

This clonotype was counted between two and nine times. The chain joins TRBV20-1 to TRBJ2-7; D not certain. V lost 1 base, J lost 3 bases, and 7 bases lay in between. In germline, CDR1 is DFQATT, CDR2 SNEGSKA (reference sequence). The CDR3 spans 12 residues. The CDR3 sequence is CSARGTFYEQYF. Written as DNA, the CDR3 is TGCAGTGCTAGAGGGACCTTCTACGAGCAGTACTTC.

Remarks on this clonotype: It may be a read error: a sequence one base away is much more abundant. This chain joins TRBV5-1 and TRBJ2-3; tentatively, D is TRBD1 or TRBD2 (5 bases each). The germline V gene encodes CDR1 SGHRS and CDR2 YFSETQ. The CDR3 covers 13 residues. This CDR3 reads CASAWGSTDTKYF. CDR3 coding DNA: TGCGCCAGCGCGTGGGGGTCCACAGATACGAAGTATTTT.

The chain employs TRBV18 and TRBJ2-7; a possible D gene is TRBD2 (6 bases). Trimming pared 2 bases from V and 5 bases from J, leaving 7 bases between. The germline V gene has CDR1 KGHSH and CDR2 LQKENI. The CDR3 runs 12 residues. This CDR3 is CASSPGEDEQYF. CDR3 coding DNA: TGTGCCAGCTCACCAGGGGAGGACGAGCAGTACTTC.

This clonotype has at least ten counts. J is TRBJ1-1 and V is TRBV5-1, with D maybe TRBD1 (6 bases). Trimming cost V 4 bases and J 0 bases, with 10 bases left between them. The CDR3 is made up of 14 amino acids. Germline V lookup: CDR1 SGHRS, CDR2 YFSETQ. The CDR3 region is CASSGGAMNTEAFF. Written as DNA, the CDR3 is TGCGCCAGCAGCGGGGGGGCGATGAACACTGAAGCTTTCTTT.

This clonotype was detected a few times. The chain couples TRBV12-3 or TRBV12-4 to TRBJ1-1; D not certain. This CDR3 is built from 12 residues. With 5 bases removed from V and 2 bases from J, the gap between germline ends came to 6 bases. CDR3 sequence: CASSKLNTEAFF. As DNA, the CDR3 is TGTGCCAGCAGTAAACTAAACACTGAAGCTTTCTTT.

CDR3 sequence reads: CASSPDSVQANEKLFF. CDR3 DNA: TGTGCCAGCAGCCCCGACAGTGTTCAGGCTAATGAAAAACTGTTTTTT. The rearrangement links TRBV7-6 to TRBJ1-4; a weak D match, TRBD1 (5 bases). V lost 5 bases and J 3 bases, leaving 16 bases between the germline ends. Germline V lookup: CDR1 SGHVS, CDR2 FNYEAQ. There are 16 residues in the CDR3. The entire variable domain, with the rest obtained from reference TRBV7-6 and TRBJ1-4, is as follows: GAGVSQSPRYKVTKRGQDVALRCDPISGHVSLYWYRQALGQGPEFLTYFNYEAQQDKSGLPNDRFSAERPEGSISTLTIQRTEQRDSAMYRCASSPDSVQANEKLFFGSGTQLSVL.

The chain employs TRBV20-1 and TRBJ1-2, with a tentative D call TRBD1 (6 bases). The germline V gene encodes CDR1 DFQATT and CDR2 SNEGSKA (reference sequence). The CDR3 runs 13 residues. The V end was cut by 5 bases, the J end by 4 bases, with 14 bases between. For the CDR3, the DNA is TGCAGTGCTGAAATACAGGGTAGCTATGGCTACACCTTC. Translating it yields CSAEIQGSYGYTF.

This clonotype was detected a few times. J is TRBJ1-2 and V is TRBV20-1, with a possible D match to TRBD1 (6 bases). Trimming removed 0 bases from V and 4 bases from J, with 12 bases in between. Germline V lookup: CDR1 DFQATT, CDR2 SNEGSKA (reference sequence). The CDR3 length is 14 residues. CDR3 DNA sequence: TGCAGTGCTAGAGATGACGGGGGCAGCTATGGCTACACCTTC. The encoded protein is CSARDDGGSYGYTF.

This clonotype has a count of ten or more. J is TRBJ2-7 and V is TRBV25-1, with a tentative D call TRBD1 (5 bases). This CDR3 spans 15 amino acids. V was trimmed by 3 bases and J by 1 base, leaving 13 bases between them. Germline values: CDR1 MGHDK, CDR2 SYGVNS. Here the CDR3 reads CASSDQSGKSYEQYF. The DNA for the CDR3 is TGTGCCAGCAGTGACCAGTCAGGGAAATCCTACGAGCAGTACTTC.

The chain joins TRBV5-1 to TRBJ2-1, with D perhaps given as TRBD1 or TRBD2 (5 bases each). The CDR3 covers 14 residues. Trimming left V 6 bases short and J 4 bases short, with 14 bases between. The V gene's germline CDR1 is SGHRS and CDR2 YFSETQ. This CDR3 reads CASTTGRTYNEQFF. The CDR3 bases are TGCGCCAGCACGACGGGACGGACGTACAATGAGCAGTTCTTC.

This clonotype was recorded at least ten times. This chain links TRBV18 with TRBJ2-5, with D perhaps matching TRBD2 (7 bases). Germline V lookup: CDR1 KGHSH, CDR2 LQKENI. The CDR3 is made up of 17 amino acids. The V gene lost 3 bases and the J gene lost 5 bases, with 22 bases spanning the gap. The CDR3 sequence is CASSPSAWGGTGETQYF. CDR3 coding DNA: TGTGCCAGCTCACCGTCCGCCTGGGGGGGCACCGGGGAGACCCAGTACTTC.

This clonotype was counted ten times or more. The chain employs TRBV27 and TRBJ1-1; D gene uncertain. Per the germline V gene, CDR1 is MNHEY and CDR2 is SMNVEV (reference sequence). V dropped 10 bases and J dropped 5 bases, with 17 bases sitting between them. The CDR3 is 13 amino acids. The CDR3 nucleotides read TGTGCCACCCGGGTGGGGAGTGCTACTGAAGCTTTCTTT. The encoded protein is CATRVGSATEAFF.

In this sample, this clonotype turned up many times. The chain links TRBV11-2 to TRBJ2-5, with unresolved D. CDR3 size: 12 residues. CDR1 is SGHAT, CDR2 FQNNGV, per germline. V was clipped by 3 bases and J by 5 bases, with 7 bases between them. CDR3 in amino acids: CASSFLAETQYF. In DNA form, the CDR3 reads TGTGCCAGCAGCTTTCTTGCCGAGACCCAGTACTTC.

The gene calls are TRBV24-1 and TRBJ1-1, with D perhaps matching TRBD1 (6 bases). Trimming removed 4 bases from V and 5 bases from J, with 10 bases in between. The CDR3 contains 13 residues. CDR1 KGHDR and CDR2 SFDVKD come from the germline V gene. The CDR3 is CATSDPQGTEAFF. The DNA for the CDR3 is TGTGCCACCAGTGACCCTCAGGGGACTGAAGCTTTCTTT.

This clonotype was observed at least ten times. V usage is TRBV20-1 and J usage is TRBJ2-3; the D gene could be TRBD1 or TRBD2 (5 bases each). Germline V gene sequence: CDR1 DFQATT, CDR2 SNEGSKA (reference sequence). V shed 3 bases and J shed 5 bases, with 15 bases lying between them. There are 14 residues in the CDR3. Here the CDR3 reads CSARGVLVIDTQYF. CDR3 DNA sequence: TGCAGTGCTAGGGGGGTCTTAGTTATAGATACGCAGTATTTT.

This clonotype was recorded many times. This chain uses TRBV4-1 with TRBJ1-4; D gene uncertain. Per germline, CDR1 MGHRA and CDR2 YSYEKL. V was cut by 4 bases and J by 3 bases, with 9 bases left in between. This CDR3 contains 14 residues. The CDR3 protein is CASSPDLPNEKLFF. In DNA, the CDR3 is TGCGCCAGCAGCCCCGACCTGCCTAATGAAAAACTGTTTTTT.

DNA of the CDR3: TGCGCCAGCAGCTTGGGACAGGGATCGCCCGAGCAGTACGTC. Translating it yields CASSLGQGSPEQYV. The V call is TRBV5-1, the J call TRBJ2-7; 7 bases map to TRBD1. Trimming at V came to 0 bases and at J to 6 bases, leaving 6 bases not matched to a gene. This CDR3 has 14 residues. Germline V gene data show CDR1 as SGHRS and CDR2 as YFSETQ.

This clonotype showed up just a few times. The chain recombines TRBV4-1 with TRBJ2-1; 14 nucleotides match TRBD2. The CDR3 has 16 amino acids. V lost 4 bases to trimming and J lost 6 bases; unmatched junction nucleotides: 5. The germline gives CDR1 MGHRA, CDR2 YSYEKL. The CDR3 loop reads CASSRTGTSGGNEQFF. The CDR3 bases are TGCGCCAGCAGCCGGACCGGGACTAGCGGGGGCAATGAGCAGTTCTTC.

A few counts support this clonotype. V and J are TRBV5-6 and TRBJ2-5; D uncertain. The germline V and J ends were trimmed by 5 bases and 2 bases, with 22 bases remaining between them. The V gene's germline CDR1 is SGHDT and CDR2 YYEEEE. This CDR3 spans 17 amino acids. The CDR3 reads CASRTFRESWQQETQYF. In DNA, the CDR3 is TGTGCCAGCAGAACATTCAGAGAATCATGGCAACAAGAGACCCAGTACTTC.

This clonotype was counted ten times or more. This sequence joins TRBV29-1 and TRBJ2-7; no clear D. Trimming left V 8 bases short and J 0 bases short, with 17 bases between. The CDR3 length is 14 residues. Germline values: CDR1 SQVTM, CDR2 ANQGSEA. In DNA form, the CDR3 reads TGCAGCCCTTGGGGTGCGTTGTTCTCCTACGAGCAGTACGTC. It translates to CSPWGALFSYEQYV.

This clonotype was detected a few times. The chain is built from TRBV12-3 or TRBV12-4 and TRBJ2-5; D possibly corresponds to TRBD1 (6 bases). Trimming removed 5 bases from V and 5 bases from J, with 15 bases in between. There are 14 residues in the CDR3. The CDR3 coding sequence is TGTGCCAGCAGTCCAGGGGTTTTAGGGGAGACCCAGTACTTC. Translation: CASSPGVLGETQYF.

The rearrangement uses TRBV3-1 and TRBJ1-2; no reliable D call. This CDR3 comprises 13 residues. V lost 4 bases and J lost 2, with 8 bases in between. Germline CDR1 is LGHDT and CDR2 is YNNKEL (reference sequence). CDR3 in DNA: TGTGCCAGCAGCCTTTCGATGAACTATGGCTACACCTTC. It yields the protein CASSLSMNYGYTF.

With respect to this clonotype: A much larger clone differs from this one at a single base, so this may be a read error. As DNA, the CDR3 is TGCAGTGTCAGACAGGGGGGGAACACTGAAGCTTTCTTT. The encoded protein is CSVRQGGNTEAFF. V usage is TRBV20-1 and J usage is TRBJ1-1, with 9 positions matching TRBD1. Germline V lookup: CDR1 DFQATT, CDR2 SNEGSKA (reference sequence). The CDR3 covers 13 residues. Trimming removed 7 bases from V and 1 base from J; junction bases left unmatched: 4.

This clonotype was counted at least ten times. The gene calls are TRBV5-1 and TRBJ2-7; D perhaps matches TRBD1 (5 bases). Per germline, CDR1 SGHRS and CDR2 YFSETQ. V was pared by 2 bases and J by 3 bases, with 12 bases between. The CDR3 runs 14 residues. CDR3 in amino acids: CASSFSGLFYEQYF. The CDR3 region has the DNA TGCGCCAGCAGCTTCTCAGGGCTGTTCTACGAGCAGTACTTC.

Ten or more counts support this clonotype. The chain couples TRBV25-1 to TRBJ2-2; 10 positions agree with TRBD1. Germline V gene lookup returns CDR1 MGHDK and CDR2 SYGVNS. The CDR3 spans 14 residues. The V gene end was trimmed by 8 bases and the J gene end by 6 bases; junction bases not matched to a gene: 6. CDR3 bases: TGTGCCAGCTCCGGGACAGGGGACGCCGGGGAGCTGTTTTTT. Translated: CASSGTGDAGELFF.

Here the CDR3 DNA reads TGTGCCATCAGTGGTAGAGGGATGAACACTGAAGCTTTCTTT. Translating gives CAISGRGMNTEAFF. This sequence joins TRBV10-3 and TRBJ1-1; D is unresolved. CDR1 and CDR2 from the germline V gene are ENHRY and SYGVKD. V dropped 4 bases and J dropped 0 bases, with 9 bases sitting between them. This CDR3 spans 14 amino acids.

This clonotype was picked up many times. The rearrangement joins TRBV29-1 to TRBJ2-4; tentatively, D is TRBD1 (6 bases). This CDR3 comprises 12 residues. CDR1 and CDR2 (germline): SQVTM, ANQGSEA. V shed 4 bases and J shed 11 bases, with 15 bases lying between them. CDR3 sequence: CSVGPERTVQYF. The CDR3 coding sequence is TGCAGCGTTGGGCCCGAGAGGACAGTTCAGTACTTC.

This clonotype has more than one count but fewer than ten. The chain couples TRBV5-1 to TRBJ2-1; 14 bases are shared with TRBD2. V was clipped by 5 bases and J by 7 bases; unmatched bases: 2. The CDR3 is 14 residues long. CDR1 is SGHRS, CDR2 YFSETQ, per germline. The CDR3 sequence is CASRRLAGGNEQFF. The CDR3 DNA sequence: TGCGCCAGCAGAAGACTAGCGGGGGGGAATGAGCAGTTCTTC.